Reported below is one TCR beta chain. This entry comes from a study of cytomegalovirus exposure and HLA in healthy donors. Both 60 Vbeta primers and 13 Jbeta primers went into the PCR. Using immunoSEQ multiplex PCR, the repertoire was profiled, and TCRdb retains in-frame clones only, with some absent. Of 110,000 to 150,000 clones detected, roughly 70% appear once; the ten largest clones hold over 6.5%. V shed 2 bases and J 7 bases; nucleotides not matched to a gene: 5. The CDR3 spans 13 residues. Germline CDR1 and CDR2: SEHNR and FQNEAQ (reference sequence). This TCR was sampled from a man younger than 45 in good health and CMV-seronegative. The genes are TRBV7-9 and TRBJ2-7; TRBD2 agrees at 7 bases. Sequencing was performed on PBMCs. The CDR3 reads CASSLISGREQYF. CDR3 DNA sequence: TGTGCCAGCAGCTTAATCTCCGGGAGGGAGCAGTACTTC.